This note documents a single T cell receptor beta chain sequence. Its cognate antigen has yet to be identified. Libraries came from 5' RACE. Each TCR library was prepared from about 4,000 ng of total RNA. For each sample, cDNA synthesis with SMARTScribe reverse transcriptase was split into eight separate reactions. During cDNA synthesis, template switching was used to introduce unique molecular identifiers that contained a 6-nucleotide sample barcode. TCRalpha and TCRbeta cDNA was amplified by two nested PCRs of approximately 17 and 9 cycles, with bead purification after each PCR. Before amplification, the cDNA was both treated with uracil DNA-glycosylase and purified with the QIAquick PCR purification kit. The second PCR added Illumina TruSeq-compatible adapters along with sample-specific barcodes. TapeStation and Qubit were used to check library quality and concentration, and 4 to 6.5 ng of each library went into the pool. Sequencing of pooled libraries was carried out on an Illumina HiSeq2500 single-index Rapid Run using 2 x 100 bp reads and custom sequencing primers. Per the source publication's procedure: PCR and sequencing errors were corrected by UMI-based consensus assembly using MiGEC version 1.2.6. MiXCR version 2.1.1 handled V(D)J alignment, clonotype assembly and CDR3 extraction. To normalise gene usage, clonotype sharing and MAIT/NKT TCR abundance, the analysis used the top 1000, 10 000 and 20 000 clonotypes per sample. Diversity was computed as the inverse Simpson index with the vegan R package after downsampling to 27 000 UMIs. Paired Mann-Whitney U tests were applied to discordant twin pairs, and Benjamini-Hochberg correction was used for multiple testing. The reads were reprocessed in TCRdb, with one entry per CDR3 protein sequence and no accompanying DNA. The V and J calls were determined by TCRdb, not by the authors. This specimen's table enumerates 400,000 or so distinct CDR3 sequences. 2.4% of the sample goes to the ten largest clones.

The data belong to a study of monozygotic twins with inflammatory bowel disease (dated by TCRdb to between 2018 and 2021). For the study in its entirety: A total of about 28 monozygotic twin pairs were included in the full study, comprising nine German pairs (four IBD-concordant, five IBD-discordant) and 19 IBD-discordant Danish pairs. Each individual had, on average, about 151 000 unique TCRalpha sequences and 181 000 unique TCRbeta sequences available for analysis. Disease-associated traits were sought mainly through comparisons between IBD patients and their genetically identical healthy co-twins within discordant pairs.

What the research found in general, with its limitations: IBD patients shared fewer clonotypes with other individuals than healthy twins did, most markedly in patients showing signs of disease activity. No difference in repertoire similarity was observed between concordant and discordant twins, possibly owing to limited statistical power. Because patients were on differing immunosuppressive treatments, the repertoires may have picked up extra background noise and inter-individual variability. TCRbeta repertoire diversity, by inverse Simpson index, was decreased in IBD patients compared with their healthy co-twins. The analysis was unable to tell different T cell subtypes apart. The results gave no support for a single strong signal or clonotype linked to IBD.

The germline V gene (reference sequence) provides CDR1 DFQATT and CDR2 SNEGSKA. Including the terminal cysteine and phenylalanine, the CDR3 comprises 15 residues. No DNA sequence is on record. From each donor, an approximately 2.5 ml peripheral blood sample was drawn into PAXgene tubes and stored at -80 degrees C. Total RNA was isolated from whole blood with the PAXgene blood miRNA kit on an automated QIAcube, without T cell sorting. Deep TCRalpha and TCRbeta repertoire profiling with unique molecular barcoding was performed on peripheral blood of monozygotic twin pairs concordant or discordant for inflammatory bowel disease. Smoking habits were recorded for all twin pairs, and each individual was classified as a current, former or never smoker.

This receptor was taken from a human donor with ulcerative colitis or Crohn's disease, or a healthy co-twin of an affected twin (not recorded which). This receptor chain uses TRBV20-1 and TRBJ1-5; TCRdb picks TRBD1, but there is no DNA to check that call. The sequencing sample was made of blood. For the CDR3, the sequence is CSAREPGQMSQPQHF.